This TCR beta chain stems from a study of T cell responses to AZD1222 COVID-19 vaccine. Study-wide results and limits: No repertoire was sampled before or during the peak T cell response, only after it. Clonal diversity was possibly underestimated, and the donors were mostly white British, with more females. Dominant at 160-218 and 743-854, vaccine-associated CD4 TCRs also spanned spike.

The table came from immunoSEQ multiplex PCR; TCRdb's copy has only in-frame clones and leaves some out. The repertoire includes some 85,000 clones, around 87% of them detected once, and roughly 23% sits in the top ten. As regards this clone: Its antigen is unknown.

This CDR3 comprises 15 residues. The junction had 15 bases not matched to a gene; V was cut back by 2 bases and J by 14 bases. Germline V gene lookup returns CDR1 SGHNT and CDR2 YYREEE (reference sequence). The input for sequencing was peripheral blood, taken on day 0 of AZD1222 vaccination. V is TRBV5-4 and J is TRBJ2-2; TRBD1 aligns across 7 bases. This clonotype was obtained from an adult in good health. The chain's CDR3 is CASSFPGQLPGGLFF. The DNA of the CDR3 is TGTGCCAGCAGCTTCCCGGGACAGCTACCGGGTGGACTGTTTTTT.